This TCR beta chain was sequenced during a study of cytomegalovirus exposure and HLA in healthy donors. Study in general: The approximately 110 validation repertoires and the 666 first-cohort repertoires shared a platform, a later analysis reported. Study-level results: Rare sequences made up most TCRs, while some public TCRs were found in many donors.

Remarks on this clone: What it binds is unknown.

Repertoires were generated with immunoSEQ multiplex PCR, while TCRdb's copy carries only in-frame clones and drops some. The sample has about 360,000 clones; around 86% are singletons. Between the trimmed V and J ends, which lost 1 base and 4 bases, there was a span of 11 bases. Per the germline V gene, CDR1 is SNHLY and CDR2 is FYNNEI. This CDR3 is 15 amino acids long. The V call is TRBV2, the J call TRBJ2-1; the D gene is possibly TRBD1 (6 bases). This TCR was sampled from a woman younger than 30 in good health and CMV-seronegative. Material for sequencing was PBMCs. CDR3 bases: TGTGCCAGCAGTGAAGGAAACGGACAGTACAATGAGCAGTTCTTC. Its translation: CASSEGNGQYNEQFF.